The present entry profiles one T cell receptor (beta chain) with its context. CDR3 length equals 17 residues. Trimming cost V 4 bases and J 5 bases, with 22 bases left between them. Germline V gene sequence: CDR1 SGHNT, CDR2 YYREEE (reference sequence). The sample originates from a study of shared T cell receptors in the human thymus. This table comes from immunoSEQ multiplex PCR, and its TCRdb copy is limited to in-frame clones, with some not included. Among roughly 550,000 clones listed, around three quarters were seen once. These data were likewise used in another study, on human thymus T cells. That source reports: Samples came from healthy Finnish infants during open corrective cardiac surgery. Corrective cardiac operations yielded the resected thymus tissue. Apparent skewing of V and J gene usage characterized both thymic and blood repertoires. As related research reported, thymic repertoires overlapped highly among unrelated individuals.

The V call is TRBV5-4, the J call TRBJ1-3, with D maybe TRBD1 (6 bases). The source is a boy under three years old with a congenital heart defect. The sequencing sample was made of thymocytes. The CDR3 here is CASSNVGGARVRNTIYF. Written as DNA, the CDR3 is TGTGCCAGCAGCAACGTCGGGGGGGCGCGGGTCAGAAACACCATATATTTT.